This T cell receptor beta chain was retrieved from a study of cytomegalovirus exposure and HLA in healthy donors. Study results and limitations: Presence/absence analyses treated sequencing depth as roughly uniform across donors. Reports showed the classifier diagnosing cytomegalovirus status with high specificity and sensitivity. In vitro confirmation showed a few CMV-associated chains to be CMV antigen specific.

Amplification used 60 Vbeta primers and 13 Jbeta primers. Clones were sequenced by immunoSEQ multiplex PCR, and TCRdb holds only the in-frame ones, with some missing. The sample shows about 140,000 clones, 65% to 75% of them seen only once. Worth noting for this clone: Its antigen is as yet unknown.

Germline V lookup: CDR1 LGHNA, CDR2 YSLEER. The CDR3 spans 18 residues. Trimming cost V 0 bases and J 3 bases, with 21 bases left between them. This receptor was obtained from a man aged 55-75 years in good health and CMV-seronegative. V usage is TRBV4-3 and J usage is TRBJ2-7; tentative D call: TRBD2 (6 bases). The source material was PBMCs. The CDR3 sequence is CASSQEDHVGGTYYEQYF. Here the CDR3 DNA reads TGCGCCAGCAGCCAAGAAGATCATGTTGGGGGGACTTACTACGAGCAGTACTTC.